These T cell receptor beta chains were read from a single sample in a study of T cells in Graves' hyperthyroidism and ophthalmopathy. Via MiXCR, TCRdb re-called the multiplex PCR reads, giving one row per CDR3 protein. The sample carries 450,000 to 550,000 distinct CDR3 sequences, approximately 24% recorded once. What was sequenced was blood. Receptor source: a woman aged 25-40 years with Graves' ophthalmopathy. CDR3s include the opening cysteine and the closing phenylalanine or tryptophan. For some rows the clone size is stated as once, few or many, or as a class when expanded; others skip it.

clone_size v_call cdr3_aa
many TRBV12-5 CASGISGTSYGYTF
few TRBV5-1 CASSFWDRALEQYF
many TRBV28 CASSLFGTVGYEQYF
many TRBV18 CASASDREGRGYTF
many TRBV9 CASSVDASNTEAFF
few TRBV7-9 CATRDQETKYF
few TRBV7-9 CASSPDSNPSEQYF
many TRBV29-1 CSVEDFTGGQETQYF
many TRBV2 CASSGPVWVGRTEAFF
. TRBV5-1 CASSDTGSEQYF
. TRBV6-1 CASRTSGTGNTEAFF
many TRBV6-1 CASNRGQGDYEQYF
. TRBV28 CASSPLSGSGVYEQYF
many TRBV6-1 CAIVGPGGYTF
many TRBV20-1 CSAIAPGLAYEQYF